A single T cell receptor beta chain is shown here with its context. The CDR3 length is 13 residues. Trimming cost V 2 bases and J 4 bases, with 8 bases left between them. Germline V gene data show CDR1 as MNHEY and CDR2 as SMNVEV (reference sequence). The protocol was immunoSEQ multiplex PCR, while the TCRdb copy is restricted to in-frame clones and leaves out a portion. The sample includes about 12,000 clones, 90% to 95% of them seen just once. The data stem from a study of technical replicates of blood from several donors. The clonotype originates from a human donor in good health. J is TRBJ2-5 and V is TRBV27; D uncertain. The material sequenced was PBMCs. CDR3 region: CASSLRGLETQYF. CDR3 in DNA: TGTGCCAGCAGTTTACGAGGATTAGAGACCCAGTACTTC.